This TCR beta chain was documented in a study of Graves' ophthalmopathy and Graves' hyperthyroidism. About the study: Researchers obtained peripheral blood at initial diagnosis, before any treatment had begun.

Investigators amplified TCR beta CDR3 regions from RNA transcripts. HTBI primers were used in a first-round RT-PCR, which preceded a second-round multiplex PCR. A single record per CDR3 protein comes from TCRdb applying MiXCR to the multiplex PCR reads. The sample holds almost 400,000 distinct CDR3 sequences; about 16% are singletons and the top ten take around 1.5%. This clonotype was seen many times. With V trimmed by 5 bases and J by 5 bases, 12 bases remained unmatched. This CDR3 spans 15 amino acids. CDR1 is MDHEN, CDR2 SYDVKM, per germline. The source material was peripheral blood. The V and J genes are TRBV28 and TRBJ2-7; 7 nucleotides match TRBD1. The origin of this receptor is a woman aged 18-30 years with Graves' ophthalmopathy. The CDR3 spells CASSPLGQATDEQYF. For the CDR3, the DNA is TGTGCCAGCAGTCCCCTAGGACAGGCGACCGACGAGCAGTACTTC.